This entry is about one T cell receptor beta chain. Its antigen is currently unknown. This entry is derived from a study of graft-versus-host responses after intestinal transplantation. Study context: In this cohort, recipients had multivisceral, liver-intestinal, or isolated intestinal transplants. All of the recipients had induction that used anti-thymocyte globulin, then tacrolimus and steroids for roughly three years. Study-wide points: Early post-transplant HvG declines tracked with peak circulating GvH clone levels. There were GvH clones found in recipient marrow, and some of them appeared first in ileum or blood.

Data came from immunoSEQ multiplex PCR; TCRdb stores just in-frame clones and leaves some out. The sample contains about 70,000 clones, less than 95% of which appear only once. The material sequenced was unstimulated CD8+ T cells sorted from spleen or lymph node cells, taken before intestinal transplant. The TCR originated in a human donor who received an intestinal transplant.

CDR3 DNA sequence: TGTGCCAGCAGCCAAGTGGGGCCGTACAATGAGCAGTTCTTC. Translated: CASSQVGPYNEQFF. V gene TRBV14 combines with J gene TRBJ2-1, with D tentatively TRBD1 (5 bases). The CDR3 covers 14 residues. The ends were cut back, 1 base at V and 4 bases at J, with 8 bases in the middle. Germline V gene data show CDR1 as SGHDN and CDR2 as FVKESK.